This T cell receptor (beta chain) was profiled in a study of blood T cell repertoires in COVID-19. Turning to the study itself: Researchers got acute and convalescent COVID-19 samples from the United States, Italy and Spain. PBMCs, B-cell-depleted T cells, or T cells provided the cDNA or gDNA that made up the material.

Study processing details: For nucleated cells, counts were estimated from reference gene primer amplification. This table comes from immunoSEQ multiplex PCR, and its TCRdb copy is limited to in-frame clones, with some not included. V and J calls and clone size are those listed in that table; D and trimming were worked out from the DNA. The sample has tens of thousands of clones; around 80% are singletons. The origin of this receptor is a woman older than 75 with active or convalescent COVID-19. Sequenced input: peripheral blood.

The CDR3 nucleotides are TGTGCCTGGAACAGGGTGGATTCACCCCTCCACTTT. This sequence encodes CAWNRVDSPLHF. V and J are TRBV30 and TRBJ1-6, with a tentative D call TRBD1 (6 bases). Germline V lookup: CDR1 GTSNPN, CDR2 SVGIG (reference sequence). The ends were cut back, 4 bases at V and 8 bases at J, with 9 bases in the middle. The CDR3 length is 12 residues.